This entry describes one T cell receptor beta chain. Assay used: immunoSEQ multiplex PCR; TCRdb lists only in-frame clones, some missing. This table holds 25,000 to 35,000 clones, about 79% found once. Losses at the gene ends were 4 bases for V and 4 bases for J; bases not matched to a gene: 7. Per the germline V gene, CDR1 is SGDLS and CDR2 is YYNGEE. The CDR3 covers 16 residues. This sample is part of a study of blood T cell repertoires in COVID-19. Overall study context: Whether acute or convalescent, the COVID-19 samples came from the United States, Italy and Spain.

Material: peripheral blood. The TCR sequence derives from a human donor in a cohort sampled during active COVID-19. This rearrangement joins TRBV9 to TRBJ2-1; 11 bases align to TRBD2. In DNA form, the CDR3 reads TGTGCCAGCAGCCGAGACGTAGCGGGGGGGTACAATGAGCAGTTCTTC. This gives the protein CASSRDVAGGYNEQFF.